What follows is one T cell receptor (beta chain) and its context. Sequencing was performed with immunoSEQ multiplex PCR; in TCRdb, only in-frame clones are kept and a portion is missing. The sample has just under 60,000 clones, roughly nine tenths seen once; the top ten hold 3.8%. This sample stems from a study of OX40 agonist ivuxolimab in advanced cancers. CDR3 size: 14 residues. The germline gives CDR1 LNHDA, CDR2 SQIVND (reference sequence). The V end was cut by 5 bases, the J end by 7 bases, with 17 bases between. The chain carries TRBV19 and TRBJ1-1; TRBD1 might be the D (5 bases). Sample: CD4+ or CD8+ T cells sorted from blood, taken in a trial of the OX40 agonist ivuxolimab. The TCR sequence derives from an adult with an advanced solid tumor such as melanoma, head and neck, liver or kidney cancer. Here the CDR3 reads CASSDYRDSDEAFF. CDR3 sequence (DNA): TGTGCCAGTAGTGATTACCGGGACTCCGATGAAGCTTTCTTT.